This TCR beta chain was captured by sequencing in a study of regulatory T cells in long-lasting Graves disease. Study outcomes and limitations: There was favoring of TRBV28, TRBJ1-2 and TRBJ2-5 in persistent disease. Among the persistent patients, 2,500 to 3,000 public clonotypes were shared, more than the roughly 970 shared among new patients.

This clonotype has a single count. Its antigen is not known. Construction of the TCR beta libraries employed iRepertoire HTBI primers in conjunction with Arm-PCR of CDR3 regions. Source study methods: Spanning all samples, the identified segments comprised approximately 60 TRBV and fewer than 15 TRBJ. Each CDR3 protein is one row after TCRdb ran MiXCR on the multiplex PCR reads. Here the V and J calls rest on TCRdb's processing, not on the authors' analysis. The sample has more than 300,000 distinct CDR3 sequences, about 23% seen once. Time point indicated: persistent/refractory GD, antithyroid drugs over 5 years with positive TRAb. RNA from PBMCs was the source of the TCR library. V was clipped by 0 bases and J by 3 bases, with 10 bases between them. In germline, CDR1 is SGHRS, CDR2 YFSETQ. The CDR3 spans 15 residues.

The chain is built from TRBV5-1 and TRBJ1-5, with D possibly being TRBD1 (6 bases). This clonotype was obtained from a woman aged 40-49 years with Graves disease. The sequenced sample was peripheral blood mononuclear cells (PBMCs), obtained when the disease was refractory, from a patient treated with antithyroid drugs. Here the CDR3 DNA reads TGCGCCAGCAGCTTGGCAGGGGCCGCCAATCAGCCCCAGCATTTT. As protein: CASSLAGAANQPQHF.